This TCR beta chain derives from a study of blood T cell repertoires in COVID-19. As processed by the authors: Reference gene primer amplification in the assay estimated nucleated cell counts. The repertoire was sequenced with immunoSEQ multiplex PCR; TCRdb's copy has only in-frame clones and lacks some. V and J calls and clone size are those listed in that table; D and trimming were worked out from the DNA. In the table there are some 290,000 clones, roughly 90% of which are singletons. This receptor was taken from a woman aged 25 to 39 who had been exposed to COVID-19. The sample was PBMCs or T cells enriched from blood (not recorded which).

The CDR3 sequence is CASSWDSSFLREQYF. In nucleotides, the CDR3 is TGTGCCAGCAGTTGGGACAGTTCCTTCCTACGAGAACAGTACTTC. V and J are TRBV28 and TRBJ2-7; 7 bases map to TRBD1. Germline V gene sequence: CDR1 MDHEN, CDR2 SYDVKM. The CDR3 runs to 15 residues. J gave up 10 bases and V 4 bases, and 16 bases lay outside the gene matches.